Included here is one T cell receptor (beta chain) sequence, with context. Libraries were prepared by immunoSEQ multiplex PCR; TCRdb keeps only in-frame clonotypes and omits some of them. The repertoire holds over 350,000 clones, with roughly 88% as singletons. The data originate from a study of blood T cell repertoires in COVID-19. Study as a whole: From the United States, Italy and Spain came samples of acute and convalescent COVID-19.

The CDR3 has 16 residues. Per the germline V gene, CDR1 is SEHNR and CDR2 is FQNEAQ (reference sequence). Trimming at V came to 4 bases and at J to 8 bases, leaving 10 bases not matched to a gene. Material for sequencing was peripheral blood. The source is a woman aged 25 to 45 with active or convalescent COVID-19. This chain connects TRBV7-9 to TRBJ2-1; TRBD2 matches 11 bases. Here the CDR3 reads CASSSRGLAGGDEQFF. In DNA form, the CDR3 reads TGTGCCAGCAGCTCAAGAGGCCTAGCGGGAGGCGATGAGCAGTTCTTC.